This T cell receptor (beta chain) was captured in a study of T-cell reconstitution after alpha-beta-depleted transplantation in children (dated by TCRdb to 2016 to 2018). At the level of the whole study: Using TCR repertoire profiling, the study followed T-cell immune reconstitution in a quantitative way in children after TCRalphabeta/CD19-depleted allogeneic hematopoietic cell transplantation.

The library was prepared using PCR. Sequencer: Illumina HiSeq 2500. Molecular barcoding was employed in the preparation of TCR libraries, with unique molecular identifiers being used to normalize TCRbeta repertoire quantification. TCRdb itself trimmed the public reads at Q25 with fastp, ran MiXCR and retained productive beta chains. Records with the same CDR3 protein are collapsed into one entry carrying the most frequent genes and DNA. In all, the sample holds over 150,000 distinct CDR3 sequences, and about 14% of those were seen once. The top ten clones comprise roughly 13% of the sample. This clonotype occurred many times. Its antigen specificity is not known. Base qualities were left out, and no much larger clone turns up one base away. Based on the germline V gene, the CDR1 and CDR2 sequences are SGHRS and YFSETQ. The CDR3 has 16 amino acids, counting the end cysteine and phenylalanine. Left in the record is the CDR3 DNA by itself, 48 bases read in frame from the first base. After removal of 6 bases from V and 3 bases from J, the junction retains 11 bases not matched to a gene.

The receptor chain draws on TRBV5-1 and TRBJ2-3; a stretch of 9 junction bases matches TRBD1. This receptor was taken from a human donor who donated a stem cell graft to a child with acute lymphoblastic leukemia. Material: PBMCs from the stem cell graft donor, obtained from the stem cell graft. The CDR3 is CASTPPTGGGTDTQYF. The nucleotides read TGCGCCAGCACACCCCCAACAGGGGGCGGAACAGATACGCAGTATTTT.